This TCR beta chain was sequenced in a study of cytomegalovirus exposure and HLA in healthy donors. The overall study: An earlier analysis found fewer than 120 million unique TCR beta sequences from about 190 million T cells. From donors who were HLA-typed, an early data release held about 89 million unique TCRs. The study, taken as a whole, reports: A classifier reportedly called cytomegalovirus status with high sensitivity and specificity.

About this clone: Its antigen is undetermined.

Germline CDR1 reads SGHTA; CDR2 reads FQGTGA. V lost 4 bases, J lost 4 bases, and 8 bases stayed unmatched. The CDR3 has 15 amino acids. Primers: 60 Vbeta forward and 13 Jbeta reverse. Using immunoSEQ multiplex PCR, the repertoire was profiled, and TCRdb retains in-frame clones only, with some absent. Counted here are more than 85,000 clones, under 75% occurring once; the ten biggest clones make up about 1.2%. V and J are TRBV7-3 and TRBJ2-5; TRBD2 aligns across 8 bases. This TCR was recovered from a female donor in good health and CMV-seronegative. The source material was PBMCs. Here the CDR3 DNA reads TGTGCCAGCAGCTCAGGACTAGCCCAGGGAGAGACCCAGTACTTC. Protein product: CASSSGLAQGETQYF.